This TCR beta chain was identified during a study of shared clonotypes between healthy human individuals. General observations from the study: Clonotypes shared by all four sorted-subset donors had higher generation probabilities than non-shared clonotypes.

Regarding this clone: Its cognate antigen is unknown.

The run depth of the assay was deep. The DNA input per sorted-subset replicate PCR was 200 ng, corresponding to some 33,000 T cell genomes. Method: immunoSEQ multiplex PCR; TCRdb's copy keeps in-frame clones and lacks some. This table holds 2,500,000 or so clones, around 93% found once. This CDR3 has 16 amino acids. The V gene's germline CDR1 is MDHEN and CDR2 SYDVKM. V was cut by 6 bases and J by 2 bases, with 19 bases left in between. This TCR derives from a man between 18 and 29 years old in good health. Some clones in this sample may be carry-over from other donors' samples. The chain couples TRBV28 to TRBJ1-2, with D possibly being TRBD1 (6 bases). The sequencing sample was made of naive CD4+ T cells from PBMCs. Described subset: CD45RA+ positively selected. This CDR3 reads CASSLGGGGRNYGYTF. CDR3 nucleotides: TGTGCCAGCAGCCTCGGGGGAGGGGGACGCAACTATGGCTACACCTTC.